This TCR beta chain was obtained from a study of blood T cells in healthy people across ages. Study results and caveats: Observed TCR beta diversity per million T cells went down as age went up. This fall followed a roughly linear course with age. TCR beta diversity was tightly associated with the proportion of naive T cells.

The study isolated at least 6.5 million PBMCs from each sample. Together with a sample-barcoded 5' primer, a J-beta primer mix was included in a second PCR lasting about 7 to 12 cycles. Every cDNA was tagged by a template-switch adaptor with 12 random nucleotides. One entry per CDR3 protein, called by TCRdb with MiXCR from the 5' RACE reads. Among approximately 820,000 distinct CDR3 sequences listed, 40% to 50% were seen once. CDR1 is LGHNA and CDR2 is YSLEER in the germline V gene. The CDR3 extends over 15 amino acids. Worth noting for this clonotype: Its antigen is unidentified.

The clonotype originates from a man in his fifties or sixties in good health. The chain combines TRBV4-3 with TRBJ2-4; D gene uncertain. The J call may be faulty, since TRBJ2-7 better matches the DNA end. Input material: blood. The CDR3, as DNA: TGCGCCAGCAGCCAAGAAAGGGCAGTTATCTACGAGCAGTACTTC. It translates to CASSQERAVIYEQYF.